This TCR beta chain was identified during a study of blood T cell repertoires in COVID-19. Study in general: Material from acute and convalescent COVID-19 was sourced from the United States, Italy and Spain. Sample material is recorded as cDNA or gDNA derived from T cells, B-cell-depleted T cells, or PBMCs.

In the study's own analysis: Quantification of nucleated cells was approximated via reference gene primer amplification. Assay used: immunoSEQ multiplex PCR; TCRdb lists only in-frame clones, some missing. V and J calls and clone size are as listed in that table; D and trimming were resolved from the DNA. Here the sample spans roughly 300,000 clones, roughly 91% being singletons. While infection was still active, Seattle patients were enrolled and then followed longitudinally. Trimming cost V 5 bases and J 1 base; bases outside gene matches: 8. CDR1 and CDR2 (germline): SEHNR, FQNEAQ (reference sequence). The CDR3 runs to 16 residues.

The rearrangement uses TRBV7-9 and TRBJ2-5, with 9 bases matching TRBD1. Sample: peripheral blood. The clonotype comes from a woman in her twenties or thirties with COVID-19, enrolled during active disease. CDR3 sequence reads: CASSRTRDRAQETQYF. CDR3 in DNA: TGTGCCAGCAGCCGAACCCGGGACAGGGCCCAAGAGACCCAGTACTTC.